The 22 T cell receptor beta chains listed next were all sequenced from one sample in a study of blood T cell repertoires in COVID-19. Libraries were prepared by immunoSEQ multiplex PCR; TCRdb keeps only in-frame clonotypes and omits some of them. The table has under 65,000 clones, less than 90% seen once. Source material: peripheral blood. The receptor set was obtained from a man in his 60s with acute or convalescent COVID-19.

The rearrangement uses TRBV15 and TRBJ1-5; TRBD1 matches 8 bases. Germline V gives CDR1 LNHNV, CDR2 YYDKDF (reference sequence). The trim removed 3 bases at V and 11 bases at J, leaving 12 bases unmatched. The CDR3 runs 15 residues. CDR3 sequence (DNA): TGTGCCACCAGCAGGGGGGGGACAGGTTTGGAAGCCCAGCATTTT. Its translation is CATSRGGTGLEAQHF.

This clone ranks as medium-sized. The sample has other DNA sequences that encode this CDR3 too. This rearrangement joins TRBV11-3 to TRBJ2-7, with TRBD1 identical over 8 bases. The V and J ends lost 5 bases and 4 bases, in that order; junction bases with no gene match: 7. Looked up from germline, CDR1 is SGHNT and CDR2 is YENEEA. The CDR3 runs to 14 residues. In DNA, the CDR3 is TGTGCCAGCAGCCTAGGGACAGGAGAATACGAGCAGTACTTC. As protein: CASSLGTGEYEQYF.

This chain joins TRBV7-2 and TRBJ2-7; a possible D gene is TRBD2 (7 bases). Deletions cut 3 bases from V and 2 bases from J, with 20 bases between. This CDR3 has 17 amino acids. Per germline, CDR1 SGHTA and CDR2 FQGNSA. The CDR3 spells CASSFFSLGGGTYEQYF. The CDR3 region has the DNA TGTGCCAGCAGCTTTTTTTCTCTGGGAGGGGGTACCTACGAGCAGTACTTC.

V is TRBV28 and J is TRBJ2-2; a possible D gene is TRBD2 (6 bases). Germline-derived CDR1 and CDR2 are MDHEN and SYDVKM. The germline V and J ends were trimmed by 3 bases and 0 bases, with 14 bases remaining between them. This CDR3 has 17 residues. The CDR3 region is CASSFGTTSTNTGELFF. The CDR3 DNA reads TGTGCCAGCAGTTTCGGAACGACTAGTACGAACACCGGGGAGCTGTTTTTT.

The chain employs TRBV10-2 and TRBJ1-2; 7 bases line up with TRBD1. Unmatched junction bases numbered 10, after V lost 4 bases and J lost 2 bases. The CDR3 is made up of 16 amino acids. CDR1 is WSHSY, CDR2 SAAADI, per germline. The DNA for the CDR3 is TGCGCCAGCAGTGGTACTAGGGCAGGGGGGAACTATGGCTACACCTTC. It yields the protein CASSGTRAGGNYGYTF.

This chain connects TRBV18 to TRBJ1-1, with D unclear. The CDR3 extends over 13 amino acids. V lost 4 bases, J lost 1 base, and 7 bases lay in between. Germline CDR1 reads KGHSH; CDR2 reads LQKENI. CDR3 amino acids: CASSLTENTEAFF. For the CDR3, the DNA is TGTGCCAGCTCACTTACAGAGAACACTGAAGCTTTCTTT.

The chain has TRBV19 and TRBJ1-1, with TRBD1 identical over 7 bases. This CDR3 has 13 residues. The J segment lost 10 bases and the V segment lost 0 bases, leaving 5 bases of the junction unmatched. Germline-derived CDR1 and CDR2 are LNHDA and SQIVND (reference sequence). The CDR3 DNA reads TGTGCCAGTAGTATAGATTTTTCAGGGGGAGCTTTCTTT. This codes for CASSIDFSGGAFF.

The chain is built from TRBV5-4 and TRBJ2-3, with TRBD2 matching over 8 bases. The CDR3 is made up of 14 amino acids. CDR1 is SGHNT and CDR2 is YYREEE in the germline V gene (reference sequence). Unmatched junction bases numbered 3, after V lost 3 bases and J lost 3 bases. The CDR3 nucleotides are TGTGCCAGCAGCTCGGGAGGGTTTACAGATACGCAGTATTTT. Residues: CASSSGGFTDTQYF.

This chain uses TRBV4-1 with TRBJ1-5; 7 nucleotides line up with TRBD1. The J segment lost 3 bases and the V segment lost 4 bases, leaving 3 bases of the junction unmatched. The CDR3 covers 14 residues. Germline lookup yields CDR1 MGHRA and CDR2 YSYEKL. CDR3 sequence (DNA): TGCGCCAGCAGCCTGACAGGGAACAATCAGCCCCAGCATTTT. Residues: CASSLTGNNQPQHF.

This chain connects TRBV7-2 to TRBJ1-3; 11 bases line up with TRBD1. The V gene's germline CDR1 is SGHTA and CDR2 FQGNSA. CDR3 length: 15 residues. The trim removed 5 bases at V and 4 bases at J, leaving 4 bases unmatched. DNA of the CDR3: TGTGCCAGCAGCGGACAGGGGGCGCGGGGAAACACCATATATTTT. It yields the protein CASSGQGARGNTIYF.

This sequence joins TRBV2 and TRBJ2-4; the D gene is possibly TRBD2 (6 bases). Germline CDR1 and CDR2: SNHLY and FYNNEI. V was shortened by 6 bases and J by 3 bases, with 15 bases between the two germline ends. The length of the CDR3 is 15 residues. The CDR3 DNA reads TGTGCCAGCAGCGGGGGATGGAGGGTCAAAAACATTCAGTACTTC. This codes for CASSGGWRVKNIQYF.

The V and J genes are TRBV3-1 (or the pseudogene TRBV3-2) and TRBJ2-2; D gene unclear. Trimming removed 4 bases at V and 5 bases at J, with 8 bases between. This CDR3 region has 13 residues. The germline V gene encodes CDR1 LGHDT and CDR2 YNNKEL (reference sequence). As DNA, the CDR3 is TGTGCCAGCAGCCCGGGTCCGACCGGGGAGCTGTTTTTT. It translates to CASSPGPTGELFF.

The CDR3 spells CASSQTGTNPSYEQYF. The CDR3, as DNA: TGCGCCAGCAGCCAAACCGGGACAAATCCCTCCTACGAGCAGTACTTC. V and J are TRBV4-1 and TRBJ2-7, with D possibly being TRBD1 (6 bases). Trimming left V 2 bases short and J 0 bases short, with 14 bases between. This CDR3 comprises 16 residues. CDR1 is MGHRA and CDR2 is YSYEKL in the germline V gene.

This clone has a single count. The chain recombines TRBV15 with TRBJ2-7; D is undetermined. V lost 10 bases and J 4 bases, leaving 5 bases between the germline ends. CDR1 is LNHNV and CDR2 is YYDKDF in the germline V gene (reference sequence). The CDR3 covers 9 residues. In DNA form, the CDR3 reads TGTGCCAGCTATTACGAGCAGTACTTC. Its translation: CASYYEQYF.

This clone was observed a few times. V usage is TRBV19 and J usage is TRBJ2-3; tentatively, D is TRBD2 (6 bases). The CDR3 is 16 residues long. V was trimmed by 3 bases and J by 5 bases, leaving 18 bases between them. Germline-derived CDR1 and CDR2 are LNHDA and SQIVND (reference sequence). The CDR3 is CASSIRSGGQEDTQYF. CDR3 nucleotide sequence: TGTGCCAGTAGTATTCGATCAGGAGGGCAGGAAGATACGCAGTATTTT.

The CDR3 loop reads CASSLVSVSADQPQHF. The CDR3 DNA reads as TGTGCCAGCAGCTTAGTCTCCGTTTCAGCGGATCAGCCCCAGCATTTT. V is TRBV7-8 and J is TRBJ1-5; the D is unclear. The CDR3 spans 16 residues. V dropped 1 base and J dropped 5 bases, with 15 bases sitting between them. The germline V gene encodes CDR1 SGHVS and CDR2 FQNEAQ.

The chain has TRBV4-3 and TRBJ2-3; 11 bases match TRBD2. The CDR3 is 17 residues long. CDR1 LGHNA and CDR2 YSLEER come from the germline V gene. V was clipped by 1 base and J by 0 bases; unmatched bases: 3. This CDR3 reads CASSQAGTSGSTDTQYF. DNA for the CDR3: TGCGCCAGCAGCCAAGCCGGGACTAGCGGCAGCACAGATACGCAGTATTTT.

J is TRBJ1-5 and V is TRBV5-5, with TRBD1 as a possible D gene (5 bases). The CDR3 is 14 residues long. Germline V CDR1 and CDR2: SGHKS, YYEKEE (reference sequence). The V end was cut by 0 bases, the J end by 6 bases, with 10 bases between. The CDR3 nucleotides read TGTGCCAGCAGCTTGGTGGCAGGGCCTCAGCCCCAGCATTTT. Its translation: CASSLVAGPQPQHF.

The chain couples TRBV5-6 to TRBJ1-5; D not resolved. Germline loops: CDR1 SGHDT, CDR2 YYEEEE. CDR3 length: 14 amino acids. V was pared by 0 bases and J by 4 bases, with 8 bases between. DNA for the CDR3: TGTGCCAGCAGCTTGGGACTTGATAATCAGCCCCAGCATTTT. As protein: CASSLGLDNQPQHF.

J is TRBJ2-1 and V is TRBV11-2, with 11 bases matching TRBD1. Germline loops: CDR1 SGHAT, CDR2 FQNNGV. The CDR3 extends over 14 amino acids. J was trimmed by 7 bases and V by 5 bases; bases with no gene match: 4. The DNA of the CDR3 is TGTGCCAGCAGCAACCGGGACAGGGGGAATGAGCAGTTCTTC. Encoded protein: CASSNRDRGNEQFF.

This chain uses TRBV6-5 with TRBJ2-3; TRBD1 aligns across 8 bases. This CDR3 has 14 amino acids. Germline V gives CDR1 MNHEY, CDR2 SVGAGI. Germline trimming cut 6 bases from V and 1 base from J; bases unmatched to any gene: 3. The CDR3 spells CASRPQGGTDTQYF. The DNA for the CDR3 is TGTGCCAGCAGGCCACAGGGGGGCACAGATACGCAGTATTTT.

This clone has just a few counts. J is TRBJ1-5 and V is TRBV10-1; D is perhaps TRBD1 (5 bases). The CDR3 has 16 amino acids. Germline CDR1 reads WNHNN; CDR2 reads SYGVQD (reference sequence). V shed 4 bases and J shed 5 bases, with 18 bases lying between them. This CDR3 reads CASSGQRAGPHQPQHF. The DNA for the CDR3 is TGCGCCAGCAGTGGTCAACGTGCGGGACCCCATCAGCCCCAGCATTTT.